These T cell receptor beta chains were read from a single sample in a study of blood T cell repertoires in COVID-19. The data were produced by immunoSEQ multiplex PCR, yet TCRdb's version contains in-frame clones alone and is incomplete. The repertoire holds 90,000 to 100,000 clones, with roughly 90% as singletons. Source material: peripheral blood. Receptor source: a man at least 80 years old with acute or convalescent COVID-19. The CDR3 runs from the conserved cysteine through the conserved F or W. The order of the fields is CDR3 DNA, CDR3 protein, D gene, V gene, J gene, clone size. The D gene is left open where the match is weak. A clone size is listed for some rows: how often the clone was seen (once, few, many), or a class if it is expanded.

TGTGCCAGCAGCCAATTAGGACAGGGACTGCACGAGCAGTACTTC	CASSQLGQGLHEQYF	TRBD1	TRBV6-5	TRBJ2-7	NA
TGCGCCAGCAGCCTGACTCTGGGACTAGCGGGAGGGCCGGTCTCCTACAATGAGCAGTTCTTC	CASSLTLGLAGGPVSYNEQFF	TRBD2	TRBV4-1	TRBJ2-1	NA
TGTGCCAGCTCACCAGAGCGGGAGGGAAACGAGCAGTACTTC	CASSPEREGNEQYF	TRBD2	TRBV18	TRBJ2-7	NA
TGCGCCAGCAGCCAAGAGAAGGGACAGCACTACAATGAGCAGTTCTTC	CASSQEKGQHYNEQFF	TRBD1	TRBV4-1	TRBJ2-1	NA
TGTGCCAGCAGCGGACGCCGGGGAGAACTAGAGACCCAGTACTTC	CASSGRRGELETQYF	NA	TRBV7-2	TRBJ2-5	NA
TGTGCCAGCAGCTTCCCCCCTACCGGGGAGCTGTTTTTT	CASSFPPTGELFF	NA	TRBV7-9	TRBJ2-2	few
TGTGCCAGCAGTCAAAATTCTGAAAGAGGGACCGGGGAGCTGTTTTTT	CASSQNSERGTGELFF	NA	TRBV5-6	TRBJ2-2	NA
TGTGCCAGCAGTTTGGTCGGTGAGGCCCAGTACTTC	CASSLVGEAQYF	NA	TRBV27	TRBJ2-5	NA
TGTGCCAGCAGCCAGACAGGGGAAAAAGAGACCCAGTACTTC	CASSQTGEKETQYF	TRBD1	TRBV7-2	TRBJ2-5	NA
TGTGCCAGCAGTTCGCCAGGACAGGCGGGCTATGGCTACACCTTC	CASSSPGQAGYGYTF	TRBD1	TRBV28	TRBJ1-2	NA
TGTGCCAGCAGTTACTCGCGCGGGGAAAAACTGTTTTTT	CASSYSRGEKLFF	NA	TRBV6-5	TRBJ1-4	few
TGTGCCAGCTCACGCCAGGGCAATCAGCCCCAGCATTTT	CASSRQGNQPQHF	NA	TRBV18	TRBJ1-5	NA
TGCGCCAGCAGCTTGGGCAGGGGGGAGACCCAGTACTTC	CASSLGRGETQYF	TRBD1	TRBV5-1	TRBJ2-5	NA
TGTGCCAGCTGTTTGGAGGGTGTTGAGACCCAGTACTTC	CASCLEGVETQYF	NA	TRBV6-5	TRBJ2-5	NA
TGTGCCAGCAGTGAAGGCAGCTCTGGAAACACCATATATTTT	CASSEGSSGNTIYF	NA	TRBV6-1	TRBJ1-3	NA
TGTGCCAGCAGCTTAGCCCAGTTTTATTCACCCCTCCACTTT	CASSLAQFYSPLHF	NA	TRBV7-8	TRBJ1-6	few
TGCAGCGCTGGGGGGACTAGCGGCGGCAATGAGCAGTTCTTC	CSAGGTSGGNEQFF	TRBD2	TRBV29-1	TRBJ2-1	NA
TGCGCCAGCAGCCTGTTTAGGGGGACCACTGAAGCTTTCTTT	CASSLFRGTTEAFF	NA	TRBV4-1	TRBJ1-1	NA
TGTGCCAGCAGCCCCACGGGAGGTTCCTACAATGAGCAGTTCTTC	CASSPTGGSYNEQFF	TRBD2	TRBV9	TRBJ2-1	NA
TGCGCCAGCAGCCAAGCCGCAGGGTTTAATTCACCCCTCCACTTT	CASSQAAGFNSPLHF	NA	TRBV4-1	TRBJ1-6	NA
TGTGCCAGTAGTATTCTAGCGGGAGACACAGATACGCAGTATTTT	CASSILAGDTDTQYF	TRBD2	TRBV19	TRBJ2-3	NA
TGTGCCAGCAGCCCGAGTCACGGGAGGGTGTTGGACTATGGCTACACCTTC	CASSPSHGRVLDYGYTF	NA	TRBV3-1/TRBV3-2	TRBJ1-2	NA
TGTGCCAGCAGGGGACAGGGGGCCAATGAGCAGTTCTTC	CASRGQGANEQFF	TRBD1	TRBV28	TRBJ2-1	NA
TGTGCCAGTAGTATACTTAGCAGTGGGACGCAGTATTTT	CASSILSSGTQYF	NA	TRBV19	TRBJ2-3	few
TGTGCCAGCAGTGACTCAGGGACTAGCGGGCTCGAGCAGTACTTC	CASSDSGTSGLEQYF	TRBD2	TRBV6-4	TRBJ2-7	once
TGTGCCAGCTCACCACCAGCGGGGGTTAACTATGGCTACACCTTC	CASSPPAGVNYGYTF	NA	TRBV18	TRBJ1-2	NA